Sequencing of this TCR beta chain was carried out in a study of beta chain features in type 1 diabetes. General study findings and limits: Here, the possible influence of HLA type (on TCRB rearrangement) remained unresolved.

Expressed TCRB transcripts got sequenced, as all isolated RNA was reverse transcribed. The study sequenced naive, central memory and regulatory T cell samples to an average of about 3.8 million reads. Profiling relied on immunoSEQ multiplex PCR, and the TCRdb table lists in-frame clones only, not all of them. There are hundreds of thousands of clones in the sample; approximately 12% occur only once, and 0.017% lies in the top ten. CDR3 length: 14 residues. CDR1 and CDR2 (germline): MNHNY, SVGAGI (reference sequence). With 0 bases removed from V and 2 bases from J, the gap between germline ends came to 7 bases. Details on this clone: Its antigen is still unknown.

What was sequenced was naive CD4+ T cells from blood. The genes are TRBV6-6 and TRBJ1-1; D is undetermined. This receptor was identified in a man younger than 35 in good health. The DNA for the CDR3 is TGTGCCAGCAGTTACTCGGCGGTCAACACTGAAGCTTTCTTT. Its translation: CASSYSAVNTEAFF.